This is a list of T cell receptor beta chains from one sample in a study of blood T cell repertoires in COVID-19. Using immunoSEQ multiplex PCR, the repertoire was profiled, and TCRdb retains in-frame clones only, with some absent. The sample lists approximately 230,000 clones, 80% to 90% occurring once. Sequencing input: PBMCs or T cells enriched from blood (not recorded which). The receptors originated from a woman younger than 45 who had recovered from COVID-19. CDR3s include the opening cysteine and the closing phenylalanine or tryptophan. A D gene is named only where the DNA matches it firmly. The size field is filled for only some rows; it gives once, few, many or a size class.

size: once; D: TRBD2; V: TRBV7-7; J: TRBJ2-1; CDR3: CASSLKTSESTEQFF; DNA: TGTGCTAGCAGCTTAAAGACTAGCGAAAGCACCGAGCAGTTCTTC
size: -; D: -; V: TRBV7-9; J: TRBJ2-5; CDR3: CASSLGAPVETQYF; DNA: TGTGCCAGCAGCTTAGGAGCTCCTGTGGAGACCCAGTACTTC
size: -; D: -; V: TRBV19; J: TRBJ2-3; CDR3: CASSIGAGDTQYF; DNA: TGTGCCAGTAGTATAGGGGCGGGAGATACGCAGTATTTT
size: once; D: TRBD1; V: TRBV5-5; J: TRBJ1-1; CDR3: CASRPTPGTGGGNTEAFF; DNA: TGTGCCAGCAGACCCACCCCCGGGACAGGGGGAGGGAACACTGAAGCTTTCTTT
size: -; D: TRBD1; V: TRBV3-1/TRBV3-2; J: TRBJ1-2; CDR3: CASSRQGIYGYTF; DNA: TGTGCCAGCAGCCGACAGGGGATCTATGGCTACACCTTC
size: -; D: TRBD1; V: TRBV5-5; J: TRBJ1-2; CDR3: CASSLNRGTDGYTF; DNA: TGTGCCAGCAGCTTGAACAGGGGGACCGATGGCTACACCTTC
size: once; D: TRBD1; V: TRBV6-5; J: TRBJ1-3; CDR3: CASSTDRNSGNTIYF; DNA: TGTGCCAGCAGTACGGACAGGAACTCTGGAAACACCATATATTTT
size: once; D: TRBD1; V: TRBV5-6; J: TRBJ1-6; CDR3: CASSVLQGDGSPLHF; DNA: TGTGCCAGCAGCGTCCTTCAGGGGGACGGATCACCCCTCCACTTT
size: few; D: -; V: TRBV7-2; J: TRBJ2-1; CDR3: CASSPTHRQFRNEQFF; DNA: TGTGCCAGCAGCCCGACGCATCGACAGTTCCGCAATGAGCAGTTCTTC
size: -; D: -; V: TRBV6-1; J: TRBJ2-7; CDR3: CASSDQSGPNWYEQYF; DNA: TGTGCCAGCAGTGACCAGAGCGGCCCCAACTGGTACGAGCAGTACTTC
size: -; D: -; V: TRBV6-1; J: TRBJ1-6; CDR3: CASSEGYGSYNSPLHF; DNA: TGTGCCAGCAGTGAAGGGTACGGGTCCTATAATTCACCCCTCCACTTT
size: few; D: -; V: TRBV7-2; J: TRBJ2-2; CDR3: CASSLAYNTGELFF; DNA: TGTGCCAGCAGCTTAGCCTACAACACCGGGGAGCTGTTTTTT
size: -; D: TRBD1; V: TRBV19; J: TRBJ2-7; CDR3: CASSSPRDRAGEQYF; DNA: TGTGCCAGTAGTTCCCCCCGGGACAGGGCGGGCGAGCAGTACTTC
size: -; D: -; V: TRBV27; J: TRBJ1-1; CDR3: CASSSPGVSRGTEAFF; DNA: TGTGCCAGCAGTTCGCCGGGGGTCTCACGGGGCACTGAAGCTTTCTTT
size: -; D: -; V: TRBV3-1/TRBV3-2; J: TRBJ2-5; CDR3: CASSPDWQETQYF; DNA: TGTGCCAGCAGCCCTGACTGGCAAGAGACCCAGTACTTC
size: -; D: -; V: TRBV29-1; J: TRBJ2-2; CDR3: CSGGQNTGELFF; DNA: TGCAGCGGTGGACAGAACACCGGGGAGCTGTTTTTT
size: -; D: TRBD1; V: TRBV7-2; J: TRBJ1-2; CDR3: CASSLIDRVIYGYTF; DNA: TGTGCCAGCAGCTTAATTGACAGGGTAATCTATGGCTACACCTTC
size: -; D: -; V: TRBV12-3/TRBV12-4; J: TRBJ1-5; CDR3: CASSLTGNQPQHF; DNA: TGTGCCAGCAGTTTAACAGGGAATCAGCCCCAGCATTTT
size: -; D: -; V: TRBV4-3; J: TRBJ2-2; CDR3: CASSQDGSGGELFF; DNA: TGCGCCAGCAGCCAAGATGGTTCAGGGGGGGAGCTGTTTTTT
size: -; D: -; V: TRBV27; J: TRBJ1-1; CDR3: CASSLQQGPWTEAFF; DNA: TGTGCCAGCAGCTTACAACAGGGCCCTTGGACTGAAGCTTTCTTT
size: few; D: -; V: TRBV5-1; J: TRBJ1-5; CDR3: CASSLHPSRAQHF; DNA: TGCGCCAGCAGCCTTCACCCAAGTAGAGCCCAGCATTTT
size: -; D: -; V: TRBV28; J: TRBJ1-5; CDR3: CAILQRDTYQPQHF; DNA: TGTGCCATCTTACAAAGGGACACCTATCAGCCCCAGCATTTT
size: -; D: -; V: TRBV6-5; J: TRBJ1-4; CDR3: CASSQIGSNEKLFF; DNA: TGTGCCAGCAGTCAAATAGGGAGTAATGAAAAACTGTTTTTT
size: -; D: TRBD2; V: TRBV11-2; J: TRBJ2-1; CDR3: CASSLVRLAPVGYNEQFF; DNA: TGTGCCAGCAGCTTAGTCCGACTAGCACCAGTGGGGTACAATGAGCAGTTCTTC
size: -; D: -; V: TRBV30; J: TRBJ1-1; CDR3: CAWSVLQGRTSNTEAFF; DNA: TGTGCCTGGAGTGTACTTCAGGGGCGTACATCGAACACTGAAGCTTTCTTT
size: -; D: -; V: TRBV6-5; J: TRBJ2-3; CDR3: CASSETSISDTQYF; DNA: TGTGCCAGCAGCGAGACTTCAATATCAGATACGCAGTATTTT
size: -; D: TRBD1; V: TRBV2; J: TRBJ1-5; CDR3: CASEHRDRMSNQPQHF; DNA: TGTGCCAGCGAGCACCGGGACAGAATGAGCAATCAGCCCCAGCATTTT
size: few; D: TRBD1; V: TRBV5-1; J: TRBJ1-5; CDR3: CASSLWTGGQPQHF; DNA: TGCGCCAGCAGCCTCTGGACAGGGGGCCAGCCCCAGCATTTT
size: -; D: -; V: TRBV5-6; J: TRBJ1-1; CDR3: CASSLIGGTEAFF; DNA: TGTGCCAGCAGCTTGATCGGGGGCACTGAAGCTTTCTTT
size: -; D: -; V: TRBV12-3/TRBV12-4; J: TRBJ1-1; CDR3: CASSWRGTEAFF; DNA: TGTGCCAGCAGTTGGCGGGGAACTGAAGCTTTCTTT
size: -; D: -; V: TRBV4-3; J: TRBJ1-6; CDR3: CASSQGSAGGASYNSPLHF; DNA: TGCGCCAGCAGCCAAGGTTCGGCCGGGGGGGCGTCCTATAATTCACCCCTCCACTTT
size: -; D: -; V: TRBV7-9; J: TRBJ1-4; CDR3: CASSPGEKLFF; DNA: TGTGCCAGCAGTCCGGGAGAAAAACTGTTTTTT
size: -; D: -; V: TRBV30; J: TRBJ2-1; CDR3: CAWSVQRGNEQFF; DNA: TGTGCCTGGAGTGTACAAAGGGGGAATGAGCAGTTCTTC
size: once; D: -; V: TRBV12-3/TRBV12-4; J: TRBJ1-5; CDR3: CASSSTGQPQHF; DNA: TGTGCCAGCAGTTCCACAGGGCAGCCCCAGCATTTT
size: -; D: -; V: TRBV5-6; J: TRBJ2-3; CDR3: CASSSRTSYSTDTQYF; DNA: TGTGCCAGCAGCTCCCGGACATCCTATAGCACAGATACGCAGTATTTT
size: -; D: -; V: TRBV23-1; J: TRBJ1-5; CDR3: CASSQSGAGEPCHSNQPQHF; DNA: TGCGCCAGCAGTCAATCAGGAGCAGGGGAGCCTTGTCATAGCAATCAGCCCCAGCATTTT
size: -; D: -; V: TRBV7-6; J: TRBJ2-7; CDR3: CASSGWGQNYEQYF; DNA: TGTGCCAGCAGCGGATGGGGACAAAATTACGAGCAGTACTTC
size: -; D: TRBD2; V: TRBV11-3; J: TRBJ2-3; CDR3: CASSLRPSGLRTDTQYF; DNA: TGTGCCAGCAGCTTAAGACCTAGCGGGCTACGCACAGATACGCAGTATTTT
size: -; D: TRBD1; V: TRBV7-2; J: TRBJ2-5; CDR3: CASSLEATGGAGKTQYF; DNA: TGTGCCAGCAGCTTAGAAGCCACAGGGGGCGCGGGAAAGACCCAGTACTTC
size: once; D: TRBD2; V: TRBV7-8; J: TRBJ2-1; CDR3: CASSFGTSGRRGNEQFF; DNA: TGTGCCAGCAGCTTCGGGACTAGCGGGAGAAGGGGCAATGAGCAGTTCTTC
size: -; D: -; V: TRBV9; J: TRBJ2-2; CDR3: CASSVVPGKELFF; DNA: TGTGCCAGCAGCGTAGTACCGGGGAAGGAGCTGTTTTTT
size: once; D: TRBD2; V: TRBV10-3; J: TRBJ2-7; CDR3: CAISARGGSYEQYF; DNA: TGTGCCATCAGTGCGCGCGGCGGGAGCTACGAGCAGTACTTC
size: -; D: TRBD2; V: TRBV19; J: TRBJ2-1; CDR3: CASSTPSGRMDEQFF; DNA: TGTGCCAGTAGTACCCCTAGCGGGAGAATGGATGAGCAGTTCTTC
size: -; D: -; V: TRBV6-2/TRBV6-3; J: TRBJ1-1; CDR3: CASSYSGTPRGAEAFF; DNA: TGTGCCAGCAGTTACTCCGGGACACCCAGAGGTGCTGAAGCTTTCTTT
size: once; D: TRBD2; V: TRBV24-1; J: TRBJ2-1; CDR3: CATSDLLPGLAGANEQFF; DNA: TGTGCCACCAGTGATTTGCTTCCGGGACTAGCGGGAGCCAATGAGCAGTTCTTC
size: -; D: -; V: TRBV15; J: TRBJ2-1; CDR3: CATSRDVLYNEQFF; DNA: TGTGCCACCAGCAGAGATGTACTGTACAATGAGCAGTTCTTC
size: -; D: TRBD1; V: TRBV5-1; J: TRBJ1-4; CDR3: CASSSRTGGQGNEKLFF; DNA: TGCGCCAGCAGCTCCCGGACAGGGGGCCAGGGTAATGAAAAACTGTTTTTT
size: -; D: -; V: TRBV6-5; J: TRBJ1-4; CDR3: CASSYTPQGRNEKLFF; DNA: TGTGCCAGCAGTTACACGCCCCAGGGGCGGAATGAAAAACTGTTTTTT
size: -; D: TRBD1; V: TRBV15; J: TRBJ2-7; CDR3: CATSSGTGVYEQYF; DNA: TGTGCCACCAGCTCCGGGACAGGGGTCTACGAGCAGTACTTC
size: -; D: TRBD2; V: TRBV28; J: TRBJ2-5; CDR3: CASSSGAATGGETQYF; DNA: TGTGCCAGCAGTTCCGGGGCCGCAACCGGGGGGGAGACCCAGTACTTC
size: -; D: -; V: TRBV9; J: TRBJ1-1; CDR3: CASSVGPDPETEAFF; DNA: TGTGCCAGCAGCGTAGGACCTGATCCGGAGACTGAAGCTTTCTTT
size: -; D: TRBD2; V: TRBV30; J: TRBJ2-7; CDR3: CAWSDAIGTGGEQYF; DNA: TGTGCCTGGAGTGACGCAATAGGGACGGGGGGCGAGCAGTACTTC
size: -; D: TRBD1; V: TRBV18; J: TRBJ2-1; CDR3: CASSREQGPSYNEQFF; DNA: TGTGCCAGCTCACGGGAACAGGGGCCATCCTACAATGAGCAGTTCTTC
size: -; D: TRBD1; V: TRBV18; J: TRBJ1-4; CDR3: CASSPVTGGEKLFF; DNA: TGTGCCAGCTCACCAGTCACAGGGGGGGAAAAACTGTTTTTT
size: -; D: TRBD1; V: TRBV2; J: TRBJ1-1; CDR3: CASTFPPGGLNTEAFF; DNA: TGTGCCAGCACCTTTCCCCCAGGGGGACTCAACACTGAAGCTTTCTTT
size: -; D: -; V: TRBV7-2; J: TRBJ1-6; CDR3: CASTPLENSPLHF; DNA: TGTGCCAGCACTCCCCTTGAGAATTCACCCCTCCACTTT
size: -; D: -; V: TRBV4-3; J: TRBJ2-5; CDR3: CASSQAGTEQETQYF; DNA: TGCGCCAGCAGCCAAGCCGGGACTGAACAAGAGACCCAGTACTTC